This T cell receptor beta chain is drawn from a study of blood T cell repertoires in COVID-19. Assay: immunoSEQ multiplex PCR; the TCRdb copy retains only in-frame clones and omits some. The repertoire includes approximately 250,000 clones, around 82% of them detected once, and around 7.8% sits in the top ten. V shed 3 bases and J shed 8 bases, with 13 bases lying between them. In germline, CDR1 is WSHSY, CDR2 SAAADI. The CDR3 loop spans 13 amino acids. The chain has TRBV10-2 and TRBJ1-2, with D maybe TRBD1 (5 bases). This receptor was obtained from a human donor in a cohort sampled during active COVID-19. The sequencing input was peripheral blood. CDR3 residues: CASSDVWGDGYTF. CDR3 bases: TGCGCCAGCAGTGATGTCTGGGGGGACGGCTACACCTTC.